This T cell receptor (beta chain) is drawn from a study of T-cell memory formation after mild COVID-19. Study results and limitations: Clones shrinking between day 15 and 85 showed a balanced CD4/CD8 split, and those that grew later tilted toward CD4+.

In regard to this clonotype: Its antigen is as yet unknown.

The ends were cut back, 6 bases at V and 8 bases at J, with 25 bases in the middle. The CDR3 is 16 amino acids. Germline CDR1 LNHDA, CDR2 SQIVND (reference sequence). TCR alpha and TCR beta cDNA libraries carrying sample barcodes and UMIs came from 5'RACE with constant-segment primers. TCRdb itself ran the 5' RACE reads through MiXCR, one entry per CDR3 protein. The sample lists 200,000 or so distinct CDR3 sequences, 16% occurring once. The chain uses TRBV19 and TRBJ1-2; TRBD1 is a possible D gene (5 bases). Sequenced material: PBMCs or a T cell subset sorted from them (not recorded which). The sequence was obtained from an adult woman who had mild COVID-19 (a few samples of this study predate the infection). Cell type and time point are not known. CDR3 region: CASRQTGTGGIGGYTF. The CDR3 DNA follows: TGTGCCAGTAGACAGACCGGGACGGGAGGCATAGGAGGCTACACCTTC.